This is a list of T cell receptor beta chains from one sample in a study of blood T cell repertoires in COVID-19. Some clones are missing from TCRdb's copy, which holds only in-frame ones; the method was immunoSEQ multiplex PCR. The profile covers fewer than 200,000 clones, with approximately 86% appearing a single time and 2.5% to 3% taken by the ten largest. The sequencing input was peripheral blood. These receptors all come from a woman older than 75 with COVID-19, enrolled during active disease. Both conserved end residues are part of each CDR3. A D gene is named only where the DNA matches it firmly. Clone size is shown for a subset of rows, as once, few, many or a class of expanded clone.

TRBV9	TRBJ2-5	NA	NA	CASSAGLEGRSTQYF	TGTGCCAGCAGCGCGGGACTGGAGGGAAGATCGACCCAGTACTTC
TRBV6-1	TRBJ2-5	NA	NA	CASSEAVDFQETQYF	TGTGCCAGCAGTGAAGCGGTAGACTTTCAAGAGACCCAGTACTTC
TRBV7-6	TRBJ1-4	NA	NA	CASSLTGGATWEKLFF	TGTGCCAGCAGCTTAACCGGGGGGGCAACTTGGGAAAAACTGTTTTTT
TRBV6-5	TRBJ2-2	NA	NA	CASSLTHAGELFF	TGTGCCAGCAGTCTTACTCACGCCGGGGAGCTGTTTTTT
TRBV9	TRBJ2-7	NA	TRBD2	CASSVGLAGLYEQYF	TGTGCCAGCAGCGTAGGTCTAGCGGGGCTCTACGAGCAGTACTTC
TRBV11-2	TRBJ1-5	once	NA	CASSSSAGVGQPQHF	TGTGCCAGCAGCTCCTCCGCGGGGGTAGGCCAGCCCCAGCATTTT
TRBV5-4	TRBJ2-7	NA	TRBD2	CASSPYAGGGYEQYF	TGTGCCAGCAGCCCCTATGCGGGGGGGGGCTACGAGCAGTACTTC
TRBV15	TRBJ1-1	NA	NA	CATSRVQGGDAEAFF	TGTGCCACCAGCAGAGTTCAAGGGGGGGACGCTGAAGCTTTCTTT
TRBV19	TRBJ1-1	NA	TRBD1	CASTIGTGRVEAFF	TGTGCCAGTACCATAGGGACAGGGAGGGTTGAAGCTTTCTTT
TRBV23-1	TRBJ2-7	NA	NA	CASSRPDSFYEQYF	TGCGCCAGCAGTCGACCTGACAGTTTCTACGAGCAGTACTTC
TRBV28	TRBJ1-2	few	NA	CASSSPRAPARAGYTF	TGTGCCAGCAGTTCCCCCAGGGCCCCGGCGAGAGCTGGCTACACCTTC
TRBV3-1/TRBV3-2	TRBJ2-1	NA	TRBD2	CASSPLAGVMNEQFF	TGTGCCAGCAGCCCCCTAGCGGGAGTAATGAATGAGCAGTTCTTC
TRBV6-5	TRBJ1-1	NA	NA	CASSYSGGSTEAFF	TGTGCCAGCAGTTACTCGGGTGGGAGCACTGAAGCTTTCTTT
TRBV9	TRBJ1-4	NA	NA	CASSPSVSTNEKLFF	TGTGCCAGCAGTCCCTCGGTCTCAACTAATGAAAAACTGTTTTTT
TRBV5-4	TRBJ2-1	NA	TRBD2	CASSQTGTSGIHEQFF	TGTGCCAGCAGCCAGACCGGGACTAGCGGTATTCATGAGCAGTTCTTC
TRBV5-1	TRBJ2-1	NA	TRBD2	CASAGGLNEQFF	TGCGCCAGCGCGGGGGGTCTCAATGAGCAGTTCTTC
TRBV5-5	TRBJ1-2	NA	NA	CASSLEGGGFYGYTF	TGTGCCAGCAGCTTGGAGGGAGGGGGGTTCTATGGCTACACCTTC
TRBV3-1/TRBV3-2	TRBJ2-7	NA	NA	CASSQYGSQTFYEQYF	TGTGCCAGCAGCCAGTACGGGTCTCAAACGTTCTACGAGCAGTACTTC
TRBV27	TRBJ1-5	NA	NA	CASSPTGNQPQHF	TGTGCCAGCAGTCCTACAGGGAATCAGCCCCAGCATTTT
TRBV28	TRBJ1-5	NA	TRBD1	CASSSNRDRVVLGNQPQHF	TGTGCCAGCAGTTCTAACCGGGACAGGGTTGTTCTTGGCAATCAGCCCCAGCATTTT
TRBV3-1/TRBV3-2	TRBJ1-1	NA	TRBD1	CASSLTRPDRVGTEAFF	TGTGCCAGCAGCCTAACCAGGCCAGACAGGGTTGGTACTGAAGCTTTCTTT
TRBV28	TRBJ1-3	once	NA	CASSLYISGNTIYF	TGTGCCAGCAGTTTATATATCTCTGGAAACACCATATATTTT
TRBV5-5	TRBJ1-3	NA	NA	CASSLAIGQSSGNTIYF	TGTGCCAGCAGCTTGGCTATTGGACAGAGCTCTGGAAACACCATATATTTT
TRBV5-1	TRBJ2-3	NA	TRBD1	CASSPGQGQNTQYF	TGCGCCAGCAGCCCGGGACAGGGTCAAAATACGCAGTATTTT
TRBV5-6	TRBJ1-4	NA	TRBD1	CASSLLQTGRSFNEKLFF	TGTGCCAGCAGCTTGCTGCAGACAGGGAGAAGTTTTAATGAAAAACTGTTTTTT
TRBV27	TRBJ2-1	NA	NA	CASSPVGQRYNEQFF	TGTGCCAGCAGTCCCGTAGGCCAGCGGTACAATGAGCAGTTCTTC
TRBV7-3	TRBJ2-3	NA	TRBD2	CASSPLGLVTDTQYF	TGTGCCAGCAGCCCACTAGGACTAGTTACAGATACGCAGTATTTT
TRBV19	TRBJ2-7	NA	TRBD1	CASSIDQTWDRPYEQYF	TGTGCCAGTAGTATAGATCAAACTTGGGACAGACCCTACGAGCAGTACTTC
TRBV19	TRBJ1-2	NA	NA	CASSWSQADGYTF	TGTGCCAGTAGTTGGTCCCAGGCCGATGGCTACACCTTC
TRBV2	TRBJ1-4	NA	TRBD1	CASSPFGTANEKLFF	TGTGCCAGCAGCCCGTTTGGGACAGCGAATGAAAAACTGTTTTTT
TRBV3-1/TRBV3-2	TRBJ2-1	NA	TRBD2	CASSQQLAGSYNEQFF	TGTGCCAGCAGCCAGCAACTAGCGGGCTCCTACAATGAGCAGTTCTTC
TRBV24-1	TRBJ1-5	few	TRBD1	CATSDPGQGGNQPQHF	TGTGCCACCAGTGATCCGGGACAGGGGGGCAATCAGCCCCAGCATTTT
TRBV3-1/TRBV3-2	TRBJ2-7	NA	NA	CASSQGGHPSRREQYF	TGTGCCAGCAGCCAGGGCGGACATCCTTCCCGGAGAGAGCAGTACTTC
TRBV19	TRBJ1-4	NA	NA	CASSIGQFNEKLFF	TGTGCCAGTAGTATTGGGCAGTTTAATGAAAAACTGTTTTTT
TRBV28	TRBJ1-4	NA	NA	CASSWGLATNEKLFF	TGTGCCAGCAGCTGGGGGCTTGCAACTAATGAAAAACTGTTTTTT
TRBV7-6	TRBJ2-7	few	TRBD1	CASSSRTGRAGYEQYF	TGTGCCAGCAGCTCCCGGACAGGACGGGCTGGCTACGAGCAGTACTTC
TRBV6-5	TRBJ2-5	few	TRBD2	CASSSHLAGQETQYF	TGTGCCAGCAGTTCCCACCTAGCGGGGCAAGAGACCCAGTACTTC
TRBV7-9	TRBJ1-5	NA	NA	CASSGLDSNQPQHF	TGTGCCAGCAGCGGACTCGACAGCAATCAGCCCCAGCATTTT
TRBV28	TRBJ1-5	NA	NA	CASSLRGTVGIWPQHF	TGTGCCAGCAGTTTAAGGGGGACCGTAGGGATTTGGCCCCAGCATTTT
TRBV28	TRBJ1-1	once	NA	CASSLWTGGNTEAFF	TGTGCCAGCAGTTTATGGACAGGCGGTAACACTGAAGCTTTCTTT
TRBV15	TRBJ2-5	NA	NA	CATSRDPGAQETQYF	TGTGCCACCAGCAGAGACCCTGGGGCCCAAGAGACCCAGTACTTC
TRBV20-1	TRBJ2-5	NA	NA	CSASSPYDQETQYF	TGCAGTGCTAGTAGCCCCTATGACCAAGAGACCCAGTACTTC
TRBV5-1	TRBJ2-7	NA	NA	CASSLLSAYEQYF	TGCGCCAGCAGCTTACTTAGCGCCTACGAGCAGTACTTC
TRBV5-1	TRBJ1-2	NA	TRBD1	CASSLGQGLYDGYTF	TGCGCCAGCAGCTTGGGACAGGGACTCTATGATGGCTACACCTTC
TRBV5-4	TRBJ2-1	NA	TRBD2	CASSPSLAGTYNEQFF	TGTGCCAGCAGCCCCAGTCTAGCGGGAACATACAATGAGCAGTTCTTC